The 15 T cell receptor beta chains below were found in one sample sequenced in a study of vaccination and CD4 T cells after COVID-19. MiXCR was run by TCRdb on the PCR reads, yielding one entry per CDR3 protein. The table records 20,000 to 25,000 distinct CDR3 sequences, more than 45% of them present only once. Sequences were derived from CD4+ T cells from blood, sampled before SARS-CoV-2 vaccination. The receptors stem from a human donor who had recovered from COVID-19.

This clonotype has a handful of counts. This CDR3 reads CSAIIIAGVYNEQFF. The DNA of the CDR3 is TGCAGTGCTATAATAATAGCGGGAGTTTACAATGAGCAGTTCTTC. V is TRBV20-1 and J is TRBJ2-1, with TRBD2 matching 9 bases. The V gene end was trimmed by 4 bases and the J gene end by 4 bases; junction bases not matched to a gene: 8. CDR1 and CDR2 (germline): DFQATT, SNEGSKA (reference sequence). This CDR3 contains 15 residues.

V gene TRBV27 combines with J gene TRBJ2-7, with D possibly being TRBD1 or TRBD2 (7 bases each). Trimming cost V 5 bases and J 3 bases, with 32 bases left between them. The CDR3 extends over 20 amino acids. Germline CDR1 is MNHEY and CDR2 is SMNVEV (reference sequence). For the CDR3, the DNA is TGTGCCAGCAGTCCCCCAAGGGGAGGGGGCCTGCCGCTGAGGCTCTACGAGCAGTACTTC. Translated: CASSPPRGGGLPLRLYEQYF.

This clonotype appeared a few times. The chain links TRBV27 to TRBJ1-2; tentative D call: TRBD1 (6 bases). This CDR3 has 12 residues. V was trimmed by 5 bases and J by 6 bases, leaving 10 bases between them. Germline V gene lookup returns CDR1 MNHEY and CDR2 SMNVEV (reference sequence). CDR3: CASSETGNGYTF. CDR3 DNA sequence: TGTGCCAGCAGTGAAACAGGGAATGGCTACACCTTC.

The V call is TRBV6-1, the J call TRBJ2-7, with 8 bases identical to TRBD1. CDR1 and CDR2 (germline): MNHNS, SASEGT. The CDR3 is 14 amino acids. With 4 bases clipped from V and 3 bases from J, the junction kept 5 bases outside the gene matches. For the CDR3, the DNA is TGTGCCAGCAGTGGCTACAGGGGGGTCTACGAGCAGTACTTC. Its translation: CASSGYRGVYEQYF.

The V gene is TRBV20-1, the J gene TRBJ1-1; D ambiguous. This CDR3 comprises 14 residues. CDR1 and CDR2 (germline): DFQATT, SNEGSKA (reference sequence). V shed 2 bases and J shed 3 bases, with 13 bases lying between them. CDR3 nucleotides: TGCAGTGCTAGAAGGGTTAGGTGGGACACTGAAGCTTTCTTT. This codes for CSARRVRWDTEAFF.

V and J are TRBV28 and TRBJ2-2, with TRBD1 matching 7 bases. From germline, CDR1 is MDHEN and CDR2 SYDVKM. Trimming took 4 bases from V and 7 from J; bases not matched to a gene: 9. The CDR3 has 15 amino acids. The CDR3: CASSSPQQGYGELFF. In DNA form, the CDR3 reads TGTGCCAGCAGTTCACCCCAACAGGGGTACGGGGAGCTGTTTTTT.

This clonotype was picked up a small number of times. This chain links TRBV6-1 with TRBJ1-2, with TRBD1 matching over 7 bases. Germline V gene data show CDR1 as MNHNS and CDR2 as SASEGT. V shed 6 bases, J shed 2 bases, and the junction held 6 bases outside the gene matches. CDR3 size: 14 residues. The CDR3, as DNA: TGTGCCAGCAGCCCGGGACAGCTAAACTATGGCTACACCTTC. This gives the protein CASSPGQLNYGYTF.

The CDR3 region has the DNA TGCAGTGCCCTAAGGATCGGGGGCTGGAACACTGAAGCTTTCTTT. This codes for CSALRIGGWNTEAFF. The rearrangement joins TRBV20-1 to TRBJ1-1, with a weak D call TRBD1 (6 bases). V lost 6 bases to trimming and J lost 1 base, with 18 bases between them. The CDR3 runs to 15 residues. Germline V gene lookup returns CDR1 DFQATT and CDR2 SNEGSKA (reference sequence).

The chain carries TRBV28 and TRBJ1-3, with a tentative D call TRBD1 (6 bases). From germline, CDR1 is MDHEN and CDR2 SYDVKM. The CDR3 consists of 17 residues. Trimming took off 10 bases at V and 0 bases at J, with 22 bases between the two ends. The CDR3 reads CATWTAPGTRSGNTIYF. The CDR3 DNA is TGTGCCACCTGGACAGCTCCGGGGACGCGCTCTGGAAACACCATATATTTT.

The CDR3 coding sequence is TGTGCCAGCAGCTCACCCCTCTTCTACGAGCAGTACTTC. Translated, it gives CASSSPLFYEQYF. J is TRBJ2-7 and V is TRBV11-2; D gene ambiguous. Germline V gives CDR1 SGHAT, CDR2 FQNNGV. Trimming left V 4 bases short and J 3 bases short, with 10 bases between. This CDR3 has 13 amino acids.

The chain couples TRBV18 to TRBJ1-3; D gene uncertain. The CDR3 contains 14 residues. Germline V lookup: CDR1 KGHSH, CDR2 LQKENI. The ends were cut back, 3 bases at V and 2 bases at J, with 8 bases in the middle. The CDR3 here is CASSPAGTGNTIYF. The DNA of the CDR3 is TGTGCCAGCTCACCGGCAGGAACTGGAAACACCATATATTTT.

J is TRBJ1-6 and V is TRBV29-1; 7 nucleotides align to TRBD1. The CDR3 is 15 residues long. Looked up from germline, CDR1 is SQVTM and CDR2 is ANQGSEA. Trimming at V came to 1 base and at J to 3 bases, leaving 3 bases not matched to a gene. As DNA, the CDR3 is TGCAGCGTTGAAGGGAGGGGGCTCTATAATTCACCCCTCCACTTT. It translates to CSVEGRGLYNSPLHF.

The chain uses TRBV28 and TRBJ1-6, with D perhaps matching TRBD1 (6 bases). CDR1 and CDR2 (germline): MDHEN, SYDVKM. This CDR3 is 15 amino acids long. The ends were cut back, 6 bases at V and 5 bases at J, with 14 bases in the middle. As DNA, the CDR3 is TGTGCCAGCAGAGATGGGACACTTGATAATTCACCCCTCCACTTT. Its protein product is CASRDGTLDNSPLHF. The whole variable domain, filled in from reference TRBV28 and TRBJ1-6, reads DVKVTQSSRYLVKRTGEKVFLECVQDMDHENMFWYRQDPGLGLRLIYFSYDVKMKEKGDIPEGYSVSREKKERFSLILESASTNQTSMYLCASRDGTLDNSPLHFGNGTRLTVT.

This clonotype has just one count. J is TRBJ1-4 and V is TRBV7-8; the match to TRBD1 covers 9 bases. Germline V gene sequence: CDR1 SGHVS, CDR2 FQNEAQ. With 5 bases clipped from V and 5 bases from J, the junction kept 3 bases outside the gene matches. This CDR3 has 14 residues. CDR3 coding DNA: TGTGCCAGCAGCCTCGGACAGGGGAATGAAAAACTGTTTTTT. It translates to CASSLGQGNEKLFF.

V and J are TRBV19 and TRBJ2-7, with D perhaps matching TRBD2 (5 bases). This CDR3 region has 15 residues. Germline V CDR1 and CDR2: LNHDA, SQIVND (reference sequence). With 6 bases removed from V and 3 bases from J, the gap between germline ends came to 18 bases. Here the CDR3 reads CASRDLADAVYEQYF. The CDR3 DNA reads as TGTGCCAGTAGAGACCTAGCCGACGCCGTCTACGAGCAGTACTTC.